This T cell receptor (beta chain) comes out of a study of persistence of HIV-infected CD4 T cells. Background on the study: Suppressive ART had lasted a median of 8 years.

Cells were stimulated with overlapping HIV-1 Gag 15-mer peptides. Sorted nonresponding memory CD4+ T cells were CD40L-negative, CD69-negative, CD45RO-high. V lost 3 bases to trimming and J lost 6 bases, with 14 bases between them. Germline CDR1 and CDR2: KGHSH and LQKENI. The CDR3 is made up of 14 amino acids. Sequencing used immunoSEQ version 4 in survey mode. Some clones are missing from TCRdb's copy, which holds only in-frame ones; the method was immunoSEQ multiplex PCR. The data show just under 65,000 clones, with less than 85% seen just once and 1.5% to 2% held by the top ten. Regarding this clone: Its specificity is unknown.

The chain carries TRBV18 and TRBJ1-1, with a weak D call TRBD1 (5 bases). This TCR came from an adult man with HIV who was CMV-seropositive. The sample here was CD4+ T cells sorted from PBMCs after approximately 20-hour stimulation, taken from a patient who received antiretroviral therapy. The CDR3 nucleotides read TGTGCCAGCTCACCCCCAGCGGAGGGACCTGAAGCTTTCTTT. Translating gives CASSPPAEGPEAFF.